These 9 T cell receptor beta chains were all obtained from the same sample, sequenced in a study of technical replicates of blood from a handful of donors. Only in-frame clones appear in the TCRdb table, and some are missing; sequencing was by immunoSEQ multiplex PCR. The repertoire holds about 63,000 clones, with around 84% as singletons. Sequenced material: PBMCs. These receptors were taken from a human donor in good health. Some clones in this sample may be carry-over from other donors' samples.

V usage is TRBV6-5 and J usage is TRBJ1-2, with TRBD1 matching over 10 bases. The V gene end was trimmed by 5 bases and the J gene end by 5 bases; junction bases not matched to a gene: 5. The CDR3 consists of 14 residues. Looked up from germline, CDR1 is MNHEY and CDR2 is SVGAGI. The DNA of the CDR3 is TGTGCCAGCAGTCCGACAGGGGGCCGGTATGGCTACACCTTC. This sequence encodes CASSPTGGRYGYTF.

The J gene is TRBJ2-1, the V gene TRBV7-3; possibly TRBD2 for D (6 bases). CDR3 length equals 11 residues. Germline values: CDR1 SGHTA, CDR2 FQGTGA. The V gene lost 2 bases and the J gene lost 10 bases, with 6 bases spanning the gap. The CDR3 region is CASSLGGEQFF. DNA of the CDR3: TGTGCCAGCAGCTTAGGGGGGGAGCAGTTCTTC. The entire variable domain, with the rest obtained from reference TRBV7-3 and TRBJ2-1, is as follows: GAGVSQTPSNKVTEKGKYVELRCDPISGHTALYWYRQSLGQGPEFLIYFQGTGAADDSGLPNDRFFAVRPEGSVSTLKIQRTERGDSAVYLCASSLGGEQFFGPGTRLTVL.

CDR3 nucleotide sequence: TGTGCCAGCAGCCCTAAGCCAGGACAGGGGACGGGGACCGAGCAGTACTTC. Its protein is CASSPKPGQGTGTEQYF. The chain couples TRBV5-8 to TRBJ2-7; 9 bases line up with TRBD1. The CDR3 loop spans 17 amino acids. CDR1 SGHTS and CDR2 YDEGEE come from the germline V gene. With V trimmed by 4 bases and J by 6 bases, 17 bases remained unmatched.

V is TRBV7-9 and J is TRBJ2-6; maybe TRBD1 (5 bases). This CDR3 is 14 amino acids long. Germline CDR1 SEHNR, CDR2 FQNEAQ (reference sequence). V shed 6 bases and J shed 4 bases, with 10 bases lying between them. The CDR3 sequence: CASRGLSGANVLTF. In DNA form, the CDR3 reads TGTGCCAGCAGGGGGCTGTCGGGGGCCAACGTCCTGACTTTC.

A few counts support this clone. This sequence joins TRBV4-3 and TRBJ2-2, with 7 nucleotides matching TRBD1. The trim removed 4 bases at V and 7 bases at J, leaving 6 bases unmatched. Per the germline V gene, CDR1 is LGHNA and CDR2 is YSLEER. The CDR3 length is 14 residues. CDR3 loop: CASSRDRDLGELFF. The CDR3 DNA is TGCGCCAGCAGCCGGGACAGAGATCTCGGGGAGCTGTTTTTT.

This chain connects TRBV23-1 to TRBJ1-2; TRBD1 agrees at 8 bases. TRBV23-1 is an ORF; its function is uncertain. This CDR3 spans 18 amino acids. V was pared by 6 bases and J by 3 bases, with 18 bases of the junction left unmatched. For the CDR3, the DNA is TGCGCCAGCAGGGCATCAATCGGCAGGGGGCGACGTGACTATGGCTACACCTTC. It encodes CASRASIGRGRRDYGYTF.

This sequence joins TRBV6-5 and TRBJ2-7; TRBD1 aligns across 7 bases. The trim removed 0 bases at V and 1 base at J, leaving 3 bases unmatched. The V gene's germline CDR1 is MNHEY and CDR2 SVGAGI. The CDR3 spans 15 residues. CDR3: CASSYSPRGSYEQYF. CDR3 bases: TGTGCCAGCAGTTACTCCCCCAGGGGGTCCTACGAGCAGTACTTC.

J is TRBJ1-6 and V is TRBV6-1; tentatively, D is TRBD1 (6 bases). The CDR3 covers 14 residues. Germline-derived CDR1 and CDR2 are MNHNS and SASEGT. The germline V and J ends were trimmed by 7 bases and 7 bases, with 14 bases remaining between them. CDR3 loop: CASNPVRGNSPLHF. The CDR3 coding sequence is TGTGCCAGCAACCCTGTCAGGGGAAATTCACCCCTCCACTTT.

This clone came up a few times. The chain carries TRBV5-1 and TRBJ2-2; D is undetermined. The CDR3 runs 15 residues. Germline CDR1 SGHRS, CDR2 YFSETQ. V was trimmed by 0 bases and J by 1 base, leaving 7 bases between them. CDR3 protein: CASSLGQQNTGELFF. CDR3 DNA: TGCGCCAGCAGCTTGGGACAACAGAACACCGGGGAGCTGTTTTTT.